These 9 T cell receptor beta chains originate from one sample sequenced in a study of monozygotic twins with inflammatory bowel disease. TCRdb re-called the 5' RACE reads; every CDR3 protein appears as one record, without DNA. Reported are 420,000 or so distinct CDR3 sequences; the ten largest clones contain more than 2%. Sample: blood. The receptors come from a human donor with ulcerative colitis or Crohn's disease, or a healthy co-twin of an affected twin (not recorded which).

V is TRBV28 and J is TRBJ2-5; TCRdb picks TRBD1, but there is no DNA to check that call. Germline-derived CDR1 and CDR2 are MDHEN and SYDVKM. This CDR3 region has 14 residues. CDR3 sequence reads: CAHQGQGFLETQYF.

V usage is TRBV24-1 and J usage is TRBJ2-1; TCRdb picks TRBD1, but there is no DNA to check that call. Germline V gene lookup returns CDR1 KGHDR and CDR2 SFDVKD. This CDR3 comprises 13 residues. This CDR3 is CATQDSGDNEQFF.

CDR3 in amino acids: CSAREVLNYYGYTF. The V gene is TRBV20-1, the J gene TRBJ1-2. CDR3 length: 14 residues. CDR1 and CDR2 (germline): DFQATT, SNEGSKA (reference sequence).

The chain has TRBV7-2 and TRBJ2-4; TCRdb's assignment of TRBD1 cannot be checked, as there is no DNA. The CDR3 runs to 15 residues. CDR1 and CDR2 from the germline V gene are SGHTA and FQGNSA. The CDR3 spells CASSRQGAGKNIQYF.

V and J are TRBV6-1 and TRBJ2-6; the D call of TRBD1 rests on TCRdb alone, since no DNA is present to check it. Germline CDR1 is MNHNS and CDR2 is SASEGT. The CDR3 length is 14 residues. CDR3: CASRRDAGANVLTF.

The V call is TRBV4-1, the J call TRBJ1-2; there is no DNA to check the TCRdb D call of TRBD1. Germline values: CDR1 MGHRA, CDR2 YSYEKL. The CDR3 contains 14 residues. CDR3 residues: CASSQDRDRYGYTF.

The chain employs TRBV7-2 and TRBJ2-7; TCRdb gives TRBD2 as the D gene, but with no DNA this cannot be confirmed. The CDR3 is made up of 15 amino acids. Germline CDR1 SGHTA, CDR2 FQGNSA. The CDR3 reads CASRLRDFTPYEQYF.

CDR3 sequence reads: CASSLVLRRTDYYEQYF. The V and J genes are TRBV7-2 and TRBJ2-7; TCRdb lists TRBD2, though no DNA is available to test this call. In germline, CDR1 is SGHTA, CDR2 FQGNSA. This CDR3 is 17 amino acids long.

The chain carries TRBV2 and TRBJ1-2; without DNA, the TCRdb call of TRBD1 cannot be checked. The CDR3 has 13 amino acids. Germline V gene sequence: CDR1 SNHLY, CDR2 FYNNEI. CDR3 sequence reads: CASTPGAGYGYTF.